These 4 T cell receptor beta chains share one sample of origin, sequenced in a study of shared clonotypes between healthy human individuals. Sequencing was performed with immunoSEQ multiplex PCR; in TCRdb, only in-frame clones are kept and a portion is missing. The data contain fewer than 600,000 clones, roughly 72% of them seen just once; the ten biggest clones take up around 12%. Input material: PBMCs. The origin of the receptors is a woman in her forties in good health. Some clones in this sample may be carry-over from other donors' samples.

The chain couples TRBV2 to TRBJ2-7; weak D call: TRBD1 (6 bases). V gave up 6 bases and J gave up 4 bases, with 16 bases separating them. Germline V gene sequence: CDR1 SNHLY, CDR2 FYNNEI. The CDR3 length is 14 residues. The CDR3 spells CASRPGQLLYEQYF. The CDR3 DNA is TGTGCCAGCAGACCAGGACAGCTTCTATACGAGCAGTACTTC.

This chain links TRBV14 with TRBJ1-2; D not resolved. Germline V gene data show CDR1 as SGHDN and CDR2 as FVKESK. The CDR3 totals 15 residues. V was shortened by 5 bases and J by 0 bases, with 13 bases between the two germline ends. CDR3: CASSKGGSSNYGYTF. CDR3 DNA sequence: TGTGCCAGCAGCAAAGGTGGTAGTTCTAACTATGGCTACACCTTC.

This clone showed up just once. The chain employs TRBV11-2 and TRBJ2-5; unclear D gene. CDR3 length: 14 amino acids. Germline assignment: CDR1 SGHAT and CDR2 FQNNGV. V was cut by 3 bases and J by 4 bases, with 12 bases left in between. The CDR3 bases are TGTGCCAGCAGCTTTGACCGGGTTGGAGAGACCCAGTACTTC. It is translated as CASSFDRVGETQYF.

The chain combines TRBV2 with TRBJ2-2; D gene uncertain. Trimming shortened V by 8 bases and J by 6 bases, and 22 bases separated the two germline ends. This CDR3 is 16 amino acids long. The V gene's germline CDR1 is SNHLY and CDR2 FYNNEI. CDR3 sequence (DNA): TGTGCCAGCGCCCGTCGTAGCCCCCGGGCGTCCGGGGAGCTGTTTTTT. This gives the protein CASARRSPRASGELFF.